One sample yielded the 26 T cell receptor beta chains listed below, sequenced in a study of T cell responses to AZD1222 COVID-19 vaccine. TCRdb's table, derived via immunoSEQ multiplex PCR, lists solely in-frame clones and lacks some. The data hold about 140,000 clones, with roughly 92% observed a single time. The material was peripheral blood, obtained on day 0 of AZD1222 vaccination. The receptors come from an adult in good health.

CDR3 nucleotide sequence: TGTGCTAGTGGTACAATTGGGGAAAAACTGTTTTTT. This translates into CASGTIGEKLFF. The chain is built from TRBV12-5 and TRBJ1-4; no clear D gene. Germline CDR1 is LGHNT and CDR2 is FRNRAP. V shed 5 bases and J shed 8 bases, with 9 bases lying between them. This CDR3 is 12 amino acids long.

The genes are TRBV27 and TRBJ1-1, with 7 bases that match TRBD1. V was pared by 5 bases and J by 8 bases, with 11 bases of the junction left unmatched. Germline loops: CDR1 MNHEY, CDR2 SMNVEV (reference sequence). The CDR3 loop spans 14 amino acids. For the CDR3, the DNA is TGTGCCAGCAGTACCGGACAGGCTACCTCCGAAGCTTTCTTT. Amino acid sequence: CASSTGQATSEAFF.

The J gene is TRBJ1-1, the V gene TRBV7-9; D gene unclear. The V end lost 7 bases, the J end lost 2 bases, and 14 bases lay between the germline ends. Germline assignment: CDR1 SEHNR and CDR2 FQNEAQ (reference sequence). This CDR3 comprises 14 residues. The chain's CDR3 is CASTPAEINTEAFF. Here the CDR3 DNA reads TGTGCCAGCACCCCGGCAGAGATTAACACTGAAGCTTTCTTT. The full variable domain, with the rest looked up from reference TRBV7-9 and TRBJ1-1, is DTGVSQNPRHKITKRGQNVTFRCDPISEHNRLYWYRQTLGQGPEFLTYFQNEAQLEKSRLLSDRFSAERPKGSFSTLEIQRTEQGDSAMYLCASTPAEINTEAFFGQGTRLTVV.

V is TRBV2 and J is TRBJ2-2, with 9 nucleotides matching TRBD1. Unmatched junction bases numbered 5, after V lost 4 bases and J lost 5 bases. The CDR3 has 15 amino acids. Germline assignment: CDR1 SNHLY and CDR2 FYNNEI. CDR3 residues: CASSGRQGGTGELFF. For the CDR3, the DNA is TGTGCCAGCAGTGGCAGACAGGGGGGAACCGGGGAGCTGTTTTTT.

The genes are TRBV28 and TRBJ1-2; no firm D call. This CDR3 is built from 13 residues. Looked up from germline, CDR1 is MDHEN and CDR2 is SYDVKM. V was trimmed by 7 bases and J by 1 base, leaving 10 bases between them. CDR3 in amino acids: CASTPTLNYGYTF. The CDR3, as DNA: TGTGCCAGCACCCCGACACTTAACTATGGCTACACCTTC.

The V call is TRBV28, the J call TRBJ1-1; D ambiguous. The V gene's germline CDR1 is MDHEN and CDR2 SYDVKM. The CDR3 is 15 residues long. V lost 7 bases to trimming and J lost 1 base, with 16 bases between them. CDR3: CASIRSGQWNTEAFF. Here the CDR3 DNA reads TGTGCCAGCATCCGCTCCGGGCAGTGGAACACTGAAGCTTTCTTT.

The chain is built from TRBV18 and TRBJ1-6; 7 bases fit TRBD1. Unmatched junction bases numbered 21, after V lost 2 bases and J lost 8 bases. There are 20 residues in the CDR3. Germline V CDR1 and CDR2: KGHSH, LQKENI. The CDR3 here is CASSPVGQVVRLGADSPLHF. CDR3 DNA sequence: TGTGCCAGCTCACCAGTAGGACAGGTAGTACGTCTAGGGGCCGATTCACCCCTCCACTTT.

The CDR3 DNA reads TGCGCCAGCAGCCCCAAGTCTGCGCGGGGGACCGGGGAGCTGTTTTTT. This encodes CASSPKSARGTGELFF. The J gene is TRBJ2-2, the V gene TRBV5-1, with 7 bases aligning to TRBD2. The CDR3 length is 16 residues. The V gene's germline CDR1 is SGHRS and CDR2 YFSETQ. V dropped 4 bases and J dropped 5; count of bases not matched to a gene: 11.

The chain combines TRBV28 with TRBJ2-1; 11 bases line up with TRBD2. The V gene's germline CDR1 is MDHEN and CDR2 SYDVKM. J lost 2 bases, V lost 0 bases, and 0 bases had no gene match. This CDR3 region has 16 residues. The CDR3: CASSLWTSGTYNEQFF. In DNA, the CDR3 is TGTGCCAGCAGTTTATGGACTAGCGGGACCTACAATGAGCAGTTCTTC.

This clone came up once. The gene calls are TRBV19 and TRBJ2-6; D possibly corresponds to TRBD1 (7 bases). V lost 7 bases, J lost 4 bases, and 20 bases lay in between. The CDR3 loop spans 17 amino acids. Germline V gives CDR1 LNHDA, CDR2 SQIVND (reference sequence). The CDR3 bases are TGTGCCAGTACCATCTACGGGGGACAGTCGGGGGCCAACGTCCTGACTTTC. Translating gives CASTIYGGQSGANVLTF. Variable domain in full (rest from reference TRBV19 and TRBJ2-6): DGGITQSPKYLFRKEGQNVTLSCEQNLNHDAMYWYRQDPGQGLRLIYYSQIVNDFQKGDIAEGYSVSREKKESFPLTVTSAQKNPTAFYLCASTIYGGQSGANVLTFGAGSRLTVL.

The chain carries TRBV18 and TRBJ1-5; D is possibly TRBD1 (5 bases). The CDR3 totals 16 residues. V was pared by 1 base and J by 7 bases, with 17 bases between. In germline, CDR1 is KGHSH, CDR2 LQKENI. The CDR3 is CASSPLLAAEGQPQHF. The CDR3 DNA sequence: TGTGCCAGCTCACCACTATTGGCTGCCGAGGGGCAGCCCCAGCATTTT.

The rearrangement uses TRBV3-1 (or the pseudogene TRBV3-2) and TRBJ2-7; TRBD2 aligns across 10 bases. This CDR3 is built from 16 residues. With V trimmed by 4 bases and J by 2 bases, 8 bases remained unmatched. The germline CDR1 and CDR2 sequences are LGHDT and YNNKEL (reference sequence). The CDR3 DNA sequence: TGTGCCAGCAGCCCTCTCTTACTAGCGGGGACCTACGAGCAGTACTTC. This translates into CASSPLLLAGTYEQYF.

This chain joins TRBV6-6 and TRBJ2-1; 13 bases fit TRBD2. The V and J ends lost 5 bases and 6 bases, in that order; junction bases with no gene match: 13. From germline, CDR1 is MNHNY and CDR2 SVGAGI (reference sequence). The CDR3 has 18 residues. CDR3 amino acids: CASSQSPKLAGGPNEQFF. CDR3 nucleotide sequence: TGTGCCAGCAGTCAGAGCCCTAAACTAGCGGGGGGGCCCAATGAGCAGTTCTTC.

The J gene is TRBJ1-4, the V gene TRBV20-1; D not certain. Trimming took off 3 bases at V and 4 bases at J, with 9 bases between the two ends. The CDR3 totals 13 residues. Per germline, CDR1 DFQATT and CDR2 SNEGSKA (reference sequence). The CDR3 reads CSASHQSNEKLFF. The CDR3 nucleotides read TGCAGTGCTAGTCACCAAAGTAATGAAAAACTGTTTTTT.

The V and J genes are TRBV7-2 and TRBJ2-7, with a possible D match to TRBD2 (6 bases). The germline V gene encodes CDR1 SGHTA and CDR2 FQGNSA. This CDR3 is 15 amino acids long. Trimming left V 5 bases short and J 0 bases short, with 14 bases between. The CDR3 is CASSGSGYSSYEQYF. CDR3 sequence (DNA): TGTGCCAGCAGCGGTAGCGGTTATAGCTCCTACGAGCAGTACTTC.

V usage is TRBV10-3 and J usage is TRBJ1-5; 7 bases are shared with TRBD1. In germline, CDR1 is ENHRY, CDR2 SYGVKD. CDR3 length equals 16 residues. The V segment lost 7 bases and the J segment 1 base; nucleotides outside the gene matches: 10. The CDR3 spells CAITFHRGLSNQPQHF. The DNA of the CDR3 is TGTGCCATCACCTTCCACAGGGGACTGAGCAATCAGCCCCAGCATTTT.

The V and J genes are TRBV7-9 and TRBJ1-6; TRBD1 matches at 9 bases. Germline values: CDR1 SEHNR, CDR2 FQNEAQ (reference sequence). Trimming cost V 4 bases and J 0 bases; bases outside gene matches: 4. The CDR3 is 17 residues long. The CDR3 bases are TGTGCCAGCAGCTCAGACAGGGGGAGCTCCTATAATTCACCCCTCCACTTT. Translated, it gives CASSSDRGSSYNSPLHF.

The chain couples TRBV14 to TRBJ2-1, with TRBD2 identical over 12 bases. J was trimmed by 7 bases and V by 4 bases; bases with no gene match: 8. The CDR3 runs 16 residues. Germline assignment: CDR1 SGHDN and CDR2 FVKESK. CDR3 DNA sequence: TGTGCCAGCAGCCTCCTAGCGGGAGGGCTGGGGAATGAGCAGTTCTTC. Protein product: CASSLLAGGLGNEQFF.

This chain links TRBV28 with TRBJ2-2; TRBD2 matches 9 bases. The CDR3 is made up of 17 amino acids. J gave up 5 bases and V 5 bases, and 12 bases lay outside the gene matches. Looked up from germline, CDR1 is MDHEN and CDR2 is SYDVKM. CDR3 in DNA: TGTGCCAGCAGTCTCAGCCTCCTAGCGGGGATTACCGGGGAGCTGTTTTTT. This codes for CASSLSLLAGITGELFF.

This clone has a single count. J is TRBJ2-7 and V is TRBV6-6, with TRBD1 matching 11 bases. The germline V gene encodes CDR1 MNHNY and CDR2 SVGAGI (reference sequence). Trimming cost V 7 bases and J 4 bases; bases outside gene matches: 9. The CDR3 extends over 15 amino acids. The CDR3 coding sequence is TGTGCCAGCACATCGGAAGGACAGGGGGCGTACGAGCAGTACTTC. It specifies CASTSEGQGAYEQYF.

This clone was observed a handful of times. CDR3 in DNA: TGTGCCAGCAGCCCTATTTCTGGGGGGAATGAAAAACTGTTTTTT. Translated, it gives CASSPISGGNEKLFF. This chain links TRBV28 with TRBJ1-4; perhaps TRBD1 as D (5 bases). CDR1 and CDR2 (germline): MDHEN, SYDVKM. The ends were cut back, 6 bases at V and 5 bases at J, with 16 bases in the middle. CDR3 length equals 15 residues.

This chain uses TRBV5-1 with TRBJ2-7; 7 nucleotides line up with TRBD1. With V trimmed by 2 bases and J by 0 bases, 2 bases remained unmatched. Germline V gene data show CDR1 as SGHRS and CDR2 as YFSETQ. The CDR3 length is 14 residues. The CDR3 DNA reads as TGCGCCAGCAGCTTAGGGGACAGCTCCTACGAGCAGTACTTC. It yields the protein CASSLGDSSYEQYF.

This chain connects TRBV4-1 to TRBJ2-7; D perhaps matches TRBD1 (5 bases). The V end was cut by 0 bases, the J end by 5 bases, with 17 bases between. There are 16 residues in the CDR3. The V gene's germline CDR1 is MGHRA and CDR2 YSYEKL. The DNA for the CDR3 is TGCGCCAGCAGCCAAGAGGTCGCCAGGGTAAGGAACGAGCAGTACTTC. Translated: CASSQEVARVRNEQYF.

The J gene is TRBJ2-7, the V gene TRBV5-1; D ambiguous. Looked up from germline, CDR1 is SGHRS and CDR2 is YFSETQ. The ends were cut back, 0 bases at V and 7 bases at J, with 5 bases in the middle. CDR3 length: 11 residues. CDR3 nucleotides: TGCGCCAGCAGCTTGGATGGGGAGCAGTACTTC. The encoded protein is CASSLDGEQYF.

V is TRBV7-9 and J is TRBJ2-5, with 9 bases matching TRBD2. Germline CDR1 SEHNR, CDR2 FQNEAQ (reference sequence). Unmatched junction bases numbered 12, after V lost 2 bases and J lost 5 bases. This CDR3 is built from 17 residues. DNA of the CDR3: TGTGCCAGCAGCTTAAGGCGGGGGCTAGCGGGGACGGAGACCCAGTACTTC. It translates to CASSLRRGLAGTETQYF.

This clone was found a few times. V is TRBV3-1 (or the pseudogene TRBV3-2) and J is TRBJ1-6, with D possibly being TRBD1 (5 bases). Looked up from germline, CDR1 is LGHDT and CDR2 is YNNKEL (reference sequence). The CDR3 totals 17 residues. Between the trimmed V and J ends, which lost 4 bases and 0 bases, there was a span of 13 bases. The CDR3 is CASSLGGGASYNSPLHF. The CDR3 region has the DNA TGTGCCAGCAGCCTGGGGGGGGGAGCCTCCTATAATTCACCCCTCCACTTT.